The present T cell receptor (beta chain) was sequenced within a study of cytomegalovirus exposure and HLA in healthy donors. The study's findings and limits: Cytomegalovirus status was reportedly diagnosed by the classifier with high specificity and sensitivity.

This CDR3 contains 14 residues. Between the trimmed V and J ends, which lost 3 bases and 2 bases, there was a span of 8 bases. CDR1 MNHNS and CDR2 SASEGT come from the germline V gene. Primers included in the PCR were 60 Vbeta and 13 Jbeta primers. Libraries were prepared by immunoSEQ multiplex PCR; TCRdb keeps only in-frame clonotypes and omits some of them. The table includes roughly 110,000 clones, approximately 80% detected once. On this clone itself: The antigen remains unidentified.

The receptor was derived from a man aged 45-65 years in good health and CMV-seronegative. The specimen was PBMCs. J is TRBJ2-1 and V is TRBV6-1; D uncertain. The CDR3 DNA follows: TGTGCCAGCAGTGATGTAGAAGCCTACAATGAGCAGTTCTTC. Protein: CASSDVEAYNEQFF.